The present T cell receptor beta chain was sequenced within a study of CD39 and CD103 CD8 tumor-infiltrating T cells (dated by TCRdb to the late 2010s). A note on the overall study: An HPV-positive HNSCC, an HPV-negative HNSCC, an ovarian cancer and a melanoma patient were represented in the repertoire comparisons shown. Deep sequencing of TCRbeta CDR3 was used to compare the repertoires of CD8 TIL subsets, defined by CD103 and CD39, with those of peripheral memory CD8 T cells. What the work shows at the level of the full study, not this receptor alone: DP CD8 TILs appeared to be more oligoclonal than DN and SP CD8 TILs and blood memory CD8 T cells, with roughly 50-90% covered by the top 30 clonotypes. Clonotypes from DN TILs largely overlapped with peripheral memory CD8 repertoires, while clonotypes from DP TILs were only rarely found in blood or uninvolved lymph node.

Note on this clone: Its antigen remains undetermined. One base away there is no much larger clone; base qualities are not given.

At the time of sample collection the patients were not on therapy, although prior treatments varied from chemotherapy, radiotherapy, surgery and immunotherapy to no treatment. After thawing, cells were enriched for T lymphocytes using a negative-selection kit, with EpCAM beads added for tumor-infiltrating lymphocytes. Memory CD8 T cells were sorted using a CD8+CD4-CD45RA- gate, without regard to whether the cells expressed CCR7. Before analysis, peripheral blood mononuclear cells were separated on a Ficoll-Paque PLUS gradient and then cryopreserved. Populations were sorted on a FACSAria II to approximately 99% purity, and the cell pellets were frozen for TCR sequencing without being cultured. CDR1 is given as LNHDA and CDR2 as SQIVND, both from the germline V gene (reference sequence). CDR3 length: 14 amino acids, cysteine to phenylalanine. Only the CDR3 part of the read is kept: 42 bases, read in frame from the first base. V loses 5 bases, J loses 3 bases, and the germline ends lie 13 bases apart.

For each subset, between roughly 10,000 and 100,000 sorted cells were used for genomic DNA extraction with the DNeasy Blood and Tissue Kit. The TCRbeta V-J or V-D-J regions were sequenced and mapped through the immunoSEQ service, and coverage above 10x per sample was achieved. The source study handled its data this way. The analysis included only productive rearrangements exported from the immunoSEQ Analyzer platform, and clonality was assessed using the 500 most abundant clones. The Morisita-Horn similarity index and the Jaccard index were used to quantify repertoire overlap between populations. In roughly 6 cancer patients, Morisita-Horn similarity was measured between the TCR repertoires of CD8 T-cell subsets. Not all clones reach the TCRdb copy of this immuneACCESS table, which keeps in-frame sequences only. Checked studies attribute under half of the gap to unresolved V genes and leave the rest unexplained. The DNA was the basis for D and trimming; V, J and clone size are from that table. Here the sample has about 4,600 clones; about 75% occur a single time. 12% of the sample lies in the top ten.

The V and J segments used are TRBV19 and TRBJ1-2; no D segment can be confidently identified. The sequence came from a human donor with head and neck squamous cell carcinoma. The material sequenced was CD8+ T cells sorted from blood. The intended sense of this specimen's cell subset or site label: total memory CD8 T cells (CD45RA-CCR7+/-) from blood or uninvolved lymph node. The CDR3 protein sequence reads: CASSLSQTYYGYTF. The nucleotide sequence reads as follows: TGTGCCAGTAGTTTATCACAGACATACTATGGCTACACCTTC. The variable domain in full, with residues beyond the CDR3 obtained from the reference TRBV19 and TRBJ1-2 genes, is DGGITQSPKYLFRKEGQNVTLSCEQNLNHDAMYWYRQDPGQGLRLIYYSQIVNDFQKGDIAEGYSVSREKKESFPLTVTSAQKNPTAFYLCASSLSQTYYGYTFGSGTRLTVV.